The sequence of this TCR beta chain was determined in a study of blood T cell repertoires in COVID-19. The wider study: Samples of COVID-19 (acute and convalescent) were obtained from the United States, Italy and Spain. PBMCs, B-cell-depleted T cells, or T cells provided the cDNA or gDNA that made up the material.

This clone came up once. Study processing details: From reference gene primer amplification, estimates of nucleated cell counts were derived. Sequencing was performed with immunoSEQ multiplex PCR; in TCRdb, only in-frame clones are kept and a portion is missing. V, J and clone size derive from that table, while D and trimming were established from the DNA sequence. Found here are 70,000 or so clones, 85% to 90% of them singletons; the top ten hold around 0.6%. V lost 4 bases, J lost 2 bases, and 10 bases lay in between. Germline V gene data show CDR1 as MNHEY and CDR2 as SVGAGI. The CDR3 has 14 amino acids.

This TCR was sampled from a man in his 60s with acute or convalescent COVID-19. The J gene is TRBJ2-3, the V gene TRBV6-5; maybe TRBD2 (5 bases). The specimen was peripheral blood. The CDR3 coding sequence is TGTGCCAGCAGTTCCGGACTCCTCACAGATACGCAGTATTTT. It yields the protein CASSSGLLTDTQYF.